This passage covers 2 T cell receptor beta chains from one sample sequenced in a study of T-cell reconstitution after alpha-beta-depleted transplantation in children. Library preparation (for TCRbeta) was performed with unique molecular identifiers. TCRdb ran MiXCR on the PCR reads and lists one entry per CDR3 protein. The data contain 200,000 to 250,000 distinct CDR3 sequences, roughly 8% of them singletons. The material was PBMCs, mostly from graft donor cells, obtained 180 days after TCRalphabeta/CD19-depleted stem cell transplant. The source is a male patient younger than 18 who had a stem cell transplant for acute lymphoblastic leukemia, so the T cells may come from the graft donor.

This clonotype was observed at least ten times. The J gene is TRBJ2-1, the V gene TRBV5-1; D is unclear. V was trimmed by 5 bases and J by 7 bases, leaving 10 bases between them. CDR3 length: 12 amino acids. Germline-derived CDR1 and CDR2 are SGHRS and YFSETQ. In nucleotides, the CDR3 is TGCGCCAGCAGATGGGGATCTAATGAGCAGTTCTTC. Its translation: CASRWGSNEQFF.

This chain uses TRBV12-3 or TRBV12-4 with TRBJ1-4, with a weak D call TRBD1 (5 bases). The V end lost 11 bases, the J end lost 0 bases, and 25 bases lay between the germline ends. The CDR3 runs to 18 residues. The CDR3 sequence: CAFSLGYRDGATNEKLFF. The CDR3 region has the DNA TGTGCCTTCAGTTTGGGCTATCGGGACGGTGCAACTAATGAAAAACTGTTTTTT.